This TCR beta chain was captured by sequencing in a study of cytomegalovirus exposure and HLA in healthy donors. It was with 60 Vbeta and 13 Jbeta primers that the PCR ran. Sequencing used immunoSEQ multiplex PCR; TCRdb keeps in-frame clones, though not all of them. Seen here are about 160,000 clones, around 80% observed once, and the top ten hold 0.95% to 1.5%. Trimming removed 4 bases from V and 2 bases from J, with 13 bases in between. Germline values: CDR1 SGDLS, CDR2 YYNGEE. This CDR3 comprises 15 residues. Worth noting for this clone: What it binds is unknown.

Broader study findings: In a later analysis, a missense DCLRE1C variant was linked to TCR beta V- and J-gene trimming. Accurate prediction of most subjects' HLA-A and HLA-B alleles from TCR beta sequences was reported. Some TCR beta chains (around 160 of them) were listed as cytomegalovirus-associated.

Nominally healthy donors provided the samples, though records likely missed some immune exposures. The chain recombines TRBV9 with TRBJ2-1, with D perhaps TRBD2 (5 bases). This clonotype was obtained from a boy aged 2-9 years in good health and CMV-seronegative. The sample comprised PBMCs. This CDR3 reads CASSPEAVTYNEQFF. The CDR3 nucleotides are TGTGCCAGCAGCCCCGAAGCGGTCACCTACAATGAGCAGTTCTTC.